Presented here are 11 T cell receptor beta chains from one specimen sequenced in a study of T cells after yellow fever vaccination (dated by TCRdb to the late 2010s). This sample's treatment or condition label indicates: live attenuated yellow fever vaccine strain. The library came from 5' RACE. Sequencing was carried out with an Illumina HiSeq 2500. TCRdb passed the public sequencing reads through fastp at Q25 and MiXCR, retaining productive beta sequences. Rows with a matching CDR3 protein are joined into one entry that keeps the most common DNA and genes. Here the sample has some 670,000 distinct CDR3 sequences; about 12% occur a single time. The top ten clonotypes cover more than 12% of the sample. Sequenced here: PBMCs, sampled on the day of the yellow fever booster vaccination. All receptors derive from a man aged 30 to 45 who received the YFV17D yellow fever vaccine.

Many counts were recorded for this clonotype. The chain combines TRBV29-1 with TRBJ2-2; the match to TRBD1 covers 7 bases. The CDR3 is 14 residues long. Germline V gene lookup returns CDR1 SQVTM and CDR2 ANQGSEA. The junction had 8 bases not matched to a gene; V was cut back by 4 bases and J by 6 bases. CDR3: CSVGQGGFAGELFF. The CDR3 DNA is TGCAGCGTTGGACAGGGCGGTTTTGCCGGGGAGCTGTTTTTT.

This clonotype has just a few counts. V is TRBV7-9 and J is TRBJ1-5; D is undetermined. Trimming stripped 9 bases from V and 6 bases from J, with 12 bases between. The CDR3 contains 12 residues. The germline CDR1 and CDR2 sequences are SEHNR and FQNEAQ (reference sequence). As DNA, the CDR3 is TGTGCCAGTGGAAACGAAGGTCAGCCCCAGCATTTT. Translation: CASGNEGQPQHF.

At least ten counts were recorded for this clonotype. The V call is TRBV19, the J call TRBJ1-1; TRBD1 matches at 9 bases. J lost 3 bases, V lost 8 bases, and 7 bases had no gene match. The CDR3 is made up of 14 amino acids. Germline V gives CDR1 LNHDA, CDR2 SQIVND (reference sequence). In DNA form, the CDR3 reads TGTGCCAGTCGTCTACAGGGGGCCTACACTGAAGCTTTCTTT. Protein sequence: CASRLQGAYTEAFF.

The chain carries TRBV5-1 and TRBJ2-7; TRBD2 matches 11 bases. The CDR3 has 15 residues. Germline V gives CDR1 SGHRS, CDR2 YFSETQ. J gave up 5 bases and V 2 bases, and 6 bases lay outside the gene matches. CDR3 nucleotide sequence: TGCGCCAGCAGCTTATCTACTAGCGGGAGCCACGAGCAGTACTTC. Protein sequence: CASSLSTSGSHEQYF.

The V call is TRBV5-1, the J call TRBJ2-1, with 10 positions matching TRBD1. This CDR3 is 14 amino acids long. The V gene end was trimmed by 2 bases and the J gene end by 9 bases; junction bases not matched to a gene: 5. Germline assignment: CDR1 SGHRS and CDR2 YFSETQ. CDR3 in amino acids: CASSFGTGVFEQFF. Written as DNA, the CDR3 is TGCGCCAGCAGCTTTGGGACAGGGGTTTTTGAGCAGTTCTTC.

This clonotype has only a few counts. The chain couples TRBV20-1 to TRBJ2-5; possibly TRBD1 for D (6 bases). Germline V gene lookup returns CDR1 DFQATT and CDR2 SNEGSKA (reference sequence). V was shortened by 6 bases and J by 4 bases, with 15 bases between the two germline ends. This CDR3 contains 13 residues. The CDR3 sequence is CSAVQGNGETQYF. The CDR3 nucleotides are TGCAGTGCAGTACAGGGAAATGGAGAGACCCAGTACTTC.

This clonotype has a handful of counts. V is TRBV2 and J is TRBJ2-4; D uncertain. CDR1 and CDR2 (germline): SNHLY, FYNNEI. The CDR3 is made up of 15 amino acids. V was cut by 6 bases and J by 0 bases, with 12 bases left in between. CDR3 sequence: CASSPSPRAKNIQYF. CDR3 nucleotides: TGTGCCAGCAGCCCCTCACCCCGAGCCAAAAACATTCAGTACTTC.

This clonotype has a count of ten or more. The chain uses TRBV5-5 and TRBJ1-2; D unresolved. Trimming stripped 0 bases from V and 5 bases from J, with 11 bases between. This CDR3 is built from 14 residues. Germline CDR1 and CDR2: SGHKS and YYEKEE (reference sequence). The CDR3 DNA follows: TGTGCCAGCAGCTTGGATTCGGGGAGGTATGGCTACACCTTC. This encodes CASSLDSGRYGYTF.

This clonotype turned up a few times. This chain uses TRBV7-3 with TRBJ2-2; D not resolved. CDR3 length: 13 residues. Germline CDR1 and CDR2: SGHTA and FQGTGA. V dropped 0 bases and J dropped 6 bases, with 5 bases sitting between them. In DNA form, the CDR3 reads TGTGCCAGCAGCTTAACTGTATCCGGGGAGCTGTTTTTT. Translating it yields CASSLTVSGELFF.

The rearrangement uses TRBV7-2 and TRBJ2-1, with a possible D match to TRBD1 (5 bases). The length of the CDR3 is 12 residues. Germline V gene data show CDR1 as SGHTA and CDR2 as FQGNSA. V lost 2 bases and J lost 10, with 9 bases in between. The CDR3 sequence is CASSLQGLEQFF. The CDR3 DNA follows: TGTGCCAGCAGCTTACAGGGTTTGGAGCAGTTCTTC.

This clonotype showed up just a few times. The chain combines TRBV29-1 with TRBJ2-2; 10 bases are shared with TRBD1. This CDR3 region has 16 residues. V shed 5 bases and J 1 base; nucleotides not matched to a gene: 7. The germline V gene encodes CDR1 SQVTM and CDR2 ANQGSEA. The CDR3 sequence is CSVIPGQGWNTGELFF. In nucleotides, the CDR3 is TGCAGCGTTATACCGGGACAGGGGTGGAACACCGGGGAGCTGTTTTTT.